These 23 T cell receptor beta chains share one sample of origin, sequenced in a study of circulating and synovial CD4+ cells in juvenile arthritis. Using immunoSEQ multiplex PCR, the repertoire was profiled, and TCRdb retains in-frame clones only, with some absent. The table includes 30,000 to 40,000 clones, roughly 95% detected once. Sequences were obtained from CD4+ T cells from blood. All receptors come from a human donor with juvenile idiopathic arthritis.

The chain employs TRBV7-9 and TRBJ2-7, with D possibly matching TRBD1 (5 bases). V lost 1 base, J lost 2 bases, and 15 bases lay in between. The germline V gene has CDR1 SEHNR and CDR2 FQNEAQ (reference sequence). The CDR3 contains 16 residues. Here the CDR3 DNA reads TGTGCCAGCAGCTTAGGCCACAGAGAGACAGCCTACGAGCAGTACTTC. It is translated as CASSLGHRETAYEQYF.

The genes are TRBV6-6 and TRBJ1-1; D not resolved. Trimming shortened V by 5 bases and J by 1 base, and 17 bases separated the two germline ends. Per the germline V gene, CDR1 is MNHNY and CDR2 is SVGAGI (reference sequence). This CDR3 region has 16 residues. The CDR3 sequence: CASSPYNSGKNTEAFF. The CDR3 DNA reads TGTGCCAGCAGTCCGTATAACAGCGGTAAGAACACTGAAGCTTTCTTT.

The chain carries TRBV10-2 and TRBJ2-7; D may be TRBD1 (6 bases). Trimming shortened V by 4 bases and J by 3 bases, and 19 bases separated the two germline ends. The V gene's germline CDR1 is WSHSY and CDR2 SAAADI. This CDR3 has 16 residues. CDR3 region: CASSGITGSRIYEQYF. In DNA form, the CDR3 reads TGCGCCAGCAGTGGAATCACAGGGAGTCGAATCTACGAGCAGTACTTC.

The V and J genes are TRBV5-1 and TRBJ1-4; 8 bases agree with TRBD1. This CDR3 spans 12 amino acids. V dropped 4 bases and J dropped 8; count of bases not matched to a gene: 1. Per the germline V gene, CDR1 is SGHRS and CDR2 is YFSETQ. The CDR3 nucleotides are TGCGCCAGCAGCAGGGACAGGGAAAAACTGTTTTTT. It encodes CASSRDREKLFF. The complete variable domain, with remaining parts taken from reference TRBV5-1 and TRBJ1-4, reads KAGVTQTPRYLIKTRGQQVTLSCSPISGHRSVSWYQQTPGQGLQFLFEYFSETQRNKGNFPGRFSGRQFSNSRSEMNVSTLELGDSALYLCASSRDREKLFFGSGTQLSVL.

This chain links TRBV19 with TRBJ2-7; 9 bases are a match to TRBD1. From germline, CDR1 is LNHDA and CDR2 SQIVND (reference sequence). The CDR3 covers 14 residues. Trimming removed 6 bases from V and 3 bases from J; junction bases left unmatched: 6. The CDR3 DNA reads as TGTGCCAGTAGAAGATTGGGACAGGGCTACGAGCAGTACTTC. Amino acids: CASRRLGQGYEQYF.

This chain uses TRBV10-3 with TRBJ1-1; D perhaps matches TRBD1 (6 bases). Germline V gene lookup returns CDR1 ENHRY and CDR2 SYGVKD. Trimming took 3 bases from V and 0 from J, leaving 20 bases between them. The CDR3 is 18 residues long. This chain's CDR3 is CAISESGQPRTMNTEAFF. As DNA, the CDR3 is TGTGCCATCAGTGAATCTGGACAGCCAAGAACTATGAACACTGAAGCTTTCTTT.

The chain employs TRBV4-2 and TRBJ2-1; a possible D gene is TRBD2 (5 bases). Germline values: CDR1 LGHNA, CDR2 YNFKEQ. The CDR3 contains 14 residues. V was shortened by 6 bases and J by 10 bases, with 19 bases between the two germline ends. The CDR3 nucleotides are TGTGCCAGCAGTCTCCGATGGAGGCCTCCGGAGCAGTTCTTC. It specifies CASSLRWRPPEQFF.

J is TRBJ1-2 and V is TRBV4-3, with no clear D. V was trimmed by 0 bases and J by 3 bases, leaving 11 bases between them. Germline-derived CDR1 and CDR2 are LGHNA and YSLEER. The CDR3 runs to 15 residues. CDR3 DNA sequence: TGCGCCAGCAGCCAAGAGGTAGCGGCCCACTATGGCTACACCTTC. Translating gives CASSQEVAAHYGYTF.

In its sample, this clone was seen once. The V gene is TRBV30, the J gene TRBJ1-5; D is unclear. Per germline, CDR1 GTSNPN and CDR2 SVGIG (reference sequence). The CDR3 runs 13 residues. The V end lost 2 bases, the J end lost 2 bases, and 7 bases lay between the germline ends. This CDR3 reads CAWSSAGNQPQHF. For the CDR3, the DNA is TGTGCCTGGAGTTCCGCGGGCAATCAGCCCCAGCATTTT. Using reference TRBV30 and TRBJ1-5 for the parts outside the CDR3, the full variable domain is SQTIHQWPATLVQPVGSPLSLECTVEGTSNPNLYWYRQAAGRGLQLLFYSVGIGQISSEVPQNLSASRPQDRQFILSSKKLLLSDSGFYLCAWSSAGNQPQHFGDGTRLSIL.

J is TRBJ1-3 and V is TRBV7-6; D is ambiguous. Looked up from germline, CDR1 is SGHVS and CDR2 is FNYEAQ. V dropped 2 bases and J dropped 4 bases, with 18 bases sitting between them. This CDR3 has 17 residues. CDR3 nucleotides: TGTGCCAGCAGCTTACCCGGACGGCGGGGAAGAGGAAACACCATATATTTT. It yields the protein CASSLPGRRGRGNTIYF.

In nucleotides, the CDR3 is TGTGCCAGCAGCTTGTATTTTGGTCGAGCGAACACTGAAGCTTTCTTT. This codes for CASSLYFGRANTEAFF. The chain combines TRBV7-2 with TRBJ1-1, with D unclear. Germline lookup yields CDR1 SGHTA and CDR2 FQGNSA. V was shortened by 3 bases and J by 1 base, with 15 bases between the two germline ends. This CDR3 has 16 amino acids.

The CDR3 is CASSLGQTNEKLFF. The CDR3 DNA sequence: TGCGCCAGCAGCTTGGGGCAAACTAATGAAAAACTGTTTTTT. The chain has TRBV5-1 and TRBJ1-4; D is ambiguous. Between the trimmed V and J ends, which lost 0 bases and 1 base, there was a span of 4 bases. Germline assignment: CDR1 SGHRS and CDR2 YFSETQ. The CDR3 contains 14 residues.

V and J are TRBV7-8 and TRBJ1-4, with a possible D match to TRBD1 (5 bases). The CDR3 is 19 amino acids. Germline V gene data show CDR1 as SGHVS and CDR2 as FQNEAQ. V gave up 1 base and J gave up 4 bases, with 22 bases separating them. For the CDR3, the DNA is TGTGCCAGCAGCTTAGTAGGGGTTTCCCTGGTCGCCCGTAATGAAAAACTGTTTTTT. Residues: CASSLVGVSLVARNEKLFF.

The V and J genes are TRBV5-6 and TRBJ1-2; D is undetermined. Germline CDR1 is SGHDT and CDR2 is YYEEEE. The CDR3 length is 12 residues. The V end lost 6 bases, the J end lost 8 bases, and 14 bases lay between the germline ends. The CDR3 here is CASNLPGGGYTF. The CDR3 bases are TGTGCCAGCAACCTACCGGGTGGGGGCTACACCTTC.

This clone was seen just once. V usage is TRBV28 and J usage is TRBJ1-5; 11 bases map to TRBD1. Germline V gene data show CDR1 as MDHEN and CDR2 as SYDVKM. The ends lost 6 bases at V and 3 bases at J; junction bases unmatched: 4. The CDR3 contains 15 residues. The CDR3 loop reads CASRGQGGNNQPQHF. DNA of the CDR3: TGTGCCAGCAGGGGACAGGGGGGAAACAATCAGCCCCAGCATTTT.

V gene TRBV6-1 combines with J gene TRBJ2-7; 12 bases are shared with TRBD1. This CDR3 has 15 residues. Germline lookup yields CDR1 MNHNS and CDR2 SASEGT. Losses at the gene ends were 11 bases for V and 7 bases for J; bases not matched to a gene: 15. This chain's CDR3 is CAGGLPGQGAGEQYF. The CDR3 DNA follows: TGTGCCGGGGGCTTACCGGGACAGGGGGCGGGGGAGCAGTACTTC.

This sequence joins TRBV19 and TRBJ1-1; D uncertain. In germline, CDR1 is LNHDA, CDR2 SQIVND (reference sequence). The CDR3 consists of 14 residues. Trimming removed 4 bases from V and 2 bases from J, with 11 bases in between. Here the CDR3 reads CASSTPGLNTEAFF. The CDR3 DNA is TGTGCCAGTAGTACCCCGGGTCTTAACACTGAAGCTTTCTTT.

CDR3 loop: CASSSDRGQIDTQYF. The CDR3 DNA reads TGTGCCAGCAGTTCGGACAGGGGACAGATAGATACGCAGTATTTT. V and J are TRBV28 and TRBJ2-3; TRBD1 agrees at 9 bases. The CDR3 has 15 residues. CDR1 is MDHEN and CDR2 is SYDVKM in the germline V gene. J lost 5 bases, V lost 4 bases, and 7 bases had no gene match.

This clone has a single count. The chain recombines TRBV18 with TRBJ1-1; 7 nucleotides align to TRBD1. Trimming took 6 bases from V and 3 from J; bases not matched to a gene: 10. This CDR3 is built from 15 residues. Looked up from germline, CDR1 is KGHSH and CDR2 is LQKENI. The CDR3, as DNA: TGTGCCAGCTCCCCGTTGACAGGGAGTGACACTGAAGCTTTCTTT. Its translation is CASSPLTGSDTEAFF.

V is TRBV29-1 and J is TRBJ1-2, with 7 bases aligning to TRBD1. This CDR3 spans 13 amino acids. In germline, CDR1 is SQVTM, CDR2 ANQGSEA. The trim removed 5 bases at V and 2 bases at J, leaving 5 bases unmatched. The CDR3 DNA follows: TGCAGCGTTTTTCAGGACAGGAACTATGGCTACACCTTC. This gives the protein CSVFQDRNYGYTF.

The gene calls are TRBV19 and TRBJ2-3; tentatively, D is TRBD1 (5 bases). V gave up 1 base and J gave up 2 bases, with 10 bases separating them. Germline CDR1 and CDR2: LNHDA and SQIVND (reference sequence). CDR3 size: 15 residues. CDR3 sequence reads: CASSIGSGYTDTQYF. The CDR3 nucleotides are TGTGCCAGTAGTATAGGGTCAGGGTACACAGATACGCAGTATTTT.

V is TRBV18 and J is TRBJ2-7; a possible D gene is TRBD2 (5 bases). The CDR3 length is 16 residues. Between the trimmed V and J ends, which lost 3 bases and 3 bases, there was a span of 18 bases. CDR1 and CDR2 from the germline V gene are KGHSH and LQKENI. CDR3 sequence: CASSPTYGVGNYEQYF. The CDR3 bases are TGTGCCAGCTCACCGACCTACGGGGTCGGAAACTACGAGCAGTACTTC. The complete variable domain, with remaining parts taken from reference TRBV18 and TRBJ2-7, reads NAGVMQNPRHLVRRRGQEARLRCSPMKGHSHVYWYRQLPEEGLKFMVYLQKENIIDESGMPKERFSAEFPKEGPSILRIQQVVRGDSAAYFCASSPTYGVGNYEQYFGPGTRLTVT.

The V call is TRBV6-1, the J call TRBJ1-4, with TRBD1 identical over 8 bases. The CDR3 length is 14 residues. Germline CDR1 is MNHNS and CDR2 is SASEGT. Losses at the gene ends were 6 bases for V and 4 bases for J; bases not matched to a gene: 4. The CDR3 DNA reads as TGTGCCAGCAGCACGACAGGGGTTAATGAAAAACTGTTTTTT. Protein product: CASSTTGVNEKLFF.